Detailed here is one T cell receptor (beta chain). The antigen remains unidentified. The CDR3 length is 18 residues. The data belong to a study of OX40 agonist ivuxolimab in advanced cancers. Study background: Intravenous ivuxolimab was administered to patients every 2 weeks at 0.01 to 10 mg/kg. Broader study findings: Fewer expanded clones were found on average in CD4+ than in CD8+ T cells. Expanded peripheral T cells had an undetermined antigen specificity.

Measured with immunoSEQ multiplex PCR; TCRdb has only the in-frame clones, and not every one. The data show roughly 26,000 clones, with 76% seen just once and roughly 14% held by the top ten. J is TRBJ1-4 and V is TRBV12-1. TRBV12-1 is flagged as a pseudogene. Sequences were derived from CD4+ or CD8+ T cells sorted from blood, sampled in a trial of the OX40 agonist ivuxolimab. This TCR was recovered from an adult with an advanced solid tumor such as melanoma, head and neck, liver or kidney cancer. Here the CDR3 DNA reads TGTGCCAGCAGCTTTGCGGGGATCAGGCATGTTTTAGATGAAAAACTGTTTTTT. Translating it yields CASSFAGIRHVLDEKLFF.